The 25 T cell receptor beta chains below were found in one sample sequenced in a study of shared clonotypes between healthy human individuals. Here immunoSEQ multiplex PCR was the method, and the copy in TCRdb shows in-frame clones only, minus some. The sample lists roughly 700,000 clones; approximately 74% were seen once. The sequencing input was memory CD4+ T cells sorted from blood. Subset reported: CD45RA-negative fraction. These receptors all come from a woman in her thirties in good health.

This chain links TRBV2 with TRBJ1-2, with a tentative D call TRBD1 (6 bases). CDR3 size: 14 residues. The germline V and J ends were trimmed by 3 bases and 4 bases, with 12 bases remaining between them. Germline V lookup: CDR1 SNHLY, CDR2 FYNNEI. Here the CDR3 reads CASSDPGQLYGYTF. CDR3 coding DNA: TGTGCCAGCAGTGATCCTGGACAGCTCTATGGCTACACCTTC.

This clone was counted many times. This rearrangement joins TRBV6-1 to TRBJ2-4, with 7 bases aligning to TRBD2. With 0 bases clipped from V and 2 bases from J, the junction kept 13 bases outside the gene matches. Looked up from germline, CDR1 is MNHNS and CDR2 is SASEGT. The CDR3 runs to 19 residues. DNA for the CDR3: TGTGCCAGCAGTGAAGCGACAATGGGAGCTAGCGGCACCAAAAACATTCAGTACTTC. This translates into CASSEATMGASGTKNIQYF.

The chain uses TRBV12-5 and TRBJ2-2; 8 nucleotides align to TRBD1. Germline CDR1 and CDR2: LGHNT and FRNRAP. V lost 6 bases, J lost 5 bases, and 5 bases stayed unmatched. This CDR3 is built from 14 residues. This CDR3 reads CASGTGQVTGELFF. In DNA, the CDR3 is TGTGCTAGTGGCACGGGACAGGTGACCGGGGAGCTGTTTTTT.

This clone appeared once. The V gene is TRBV7-9, the J gene TRBJ2-3; no definite D call. CDR1 is SEHNR and CDR2 is FQNEAQ in the germline V gene (reference sequence). The CDR3 contains 16 residues. Trimming left V 0 bases short and J 0 bases short, with 10 bases between. CDR3 bases: TGTGCCAGCAGCTTAGCTTTGTTCGGGAGCACAGATACGCAGTATTTT. It is translated as CASSLALFGSTDTQYF. Full variable domain (remainder filled in from reference TRBV7-9 and TRBJ2-3): DTGVSQNPRHKITKRGQNVTFRCDPISEHNRLYWYRQTLGQGPEFLTYFQNEAQLEKSRLLSDRFSAERPKGSFSTLEIQRTEQGDSAMYLCASSLALFGSTDTQYFGPGTRLTVL.

This clone came up a few times. The chain employs TRBV6-6 and TRBJ2-7; TRBD2 matches 9 bases. The V segment lost 2 bases and the J segment 3 bases; nucleotides outside the gene matches: 8. The CDR3 totals 16 residues. Looked up from germline, CDR1 is MNHNY and CDR2 is SVGAGI (reference sequence). The CDR3 reads CASSYRMSSGSYEQYF. The CDR3 DNA is TGTGCCAGCAGTTACAGGATGAGTAGCGGGAGCTACGAGCAGTACTTC.

The sample holds a few counts of this clone. This rearrangement joins TRBV7-6 to TRBJ2-1, with 10 bases fitting TRBD2. This CDR3 has 15 residues. Per the germline V gene, CDR1 is SGHVS and CDR2 is FNYEAQ. After removal of 5 bases from V and 7 bases from J, the junction contained 8 bases not matched to a gene. CDR3 bases: TGTGCCAGCAGCCCGTTAGCGGGAGGTGGTAATGAGCAGTTCTTC. Its protein product is CASSPLAGGGNEQFF.

The genes are TRBV28 and TRBJ2-7, with 10 bases that match TRBD2. Germline trimming cut 7 bases from V and 3 bases from J; bases unmatched to any gene: 27. This CDR3 spans 21 amino acids. The germline gives CDR1 MDHEN, CDR2 SYDVKM. DNA of the CDR3: TGTGCCAGCACCTCACCTTCTCGGTCTAGCGGGAGTTCGGTTGGTCGCTACGAGCAGTACTTC. This translates into CASTSPSRSSGSSVGRYEQYF.

V usage is TRBV28 and J usage is TRBJ2-6, with a weak D call TRBD1 (6 bases). Trimming took off 4 bases at V and 1 base at J, with 8 bases between the two ends. Per germline, CDR1 MDHEN and CDR2 SYDVKM. The CDR3 is 15 amino acids. CDR3 coding DNA: TGTGCCAGCAGTTACAGGGTTTCTGGGGCCAACGTCCTGACTTTC. Its protein is CASSYRVSGANVLTF.

The rearrangement uses TRBV28 and TRBJ2-2; no definite D call. The CDR3 runs 15 residues. Germline V gives CDR1 MDHEN, CDR2 SYDVKM. Trimming left V 7 bases short and J 1 base short, with 13 bases between. The CDR3 DNA reads TGTGCCAGCACCTTTGGGCAGGTGAACACCGGGGAGCTGTTTTTT. It specifies CASTFGQVNTGELFF.

The chain is built from TRBV9 and TRBJ2-1; D is unclear. The CDR3 spans 13 residues. The V and J ends lost 4 bases and 4 bases respectively, with 9 bases between them. Per germline, CDR1 SGDLS and CDR2 YYNGEE. The CDR3 bases are TGTGCCAGCAGCACAGACTCATACAATGAGCAGTTCTTC. Its protein is CASSTDSYNEQFF.

This clone was counted once. The V gene is TRBV7-9, the J gene TRBJ2-1; 9 bases map to TRBD1. J lost 5 bases, V lost 6 bases, and 8 bases had no gene match. Germline-derived CDR1 and CDR2 are SEHNR and FQNEAQ (reference sequence). The CDR3 covers 15 residues. CDR3 nucleotide sequence: TGTGCCAGCAGACCCAGACAGGGGGGAAACAATGAGCAGTTCTTC. Its protein is CASRPRQGGNNEQFF. Based on the CDR3 plus reference TRBV7-9 and TRBJ2-1, the full variable domain is DTGVSQNPRHKITKRGQNVTFRCDPISEHNRLYWYRQTLGQGPEFLTYFQNEAQLEKSRLLSDRFSAERPKGSFSTLEIQRTEQGDSAMYLCASRPRQGGNNEQFFGPGTRLTVL.

This chain links TRBV5-1 with TRBJ2-3; no definite D call. CDR1 SGHRS and CDR2 YFSETQ come from the germline V gene. The CDR3 sequence is 14 residues long. Trimming took 5 bases from V and 1 from J, leaving 11 bases between them. The CDR3 is CASRLSSGTDTQYF. CDR3 coding DNA: TGCGCCAGCAGGCTCTCGTCAGGCACAGATACGCAGTATTTT.

In regard to this clone: The sample carries other DNA sequences with the same CDR3. Here the CDR3 DNA reads TGCGCCAGCAGCCTGACTAGCGGTAGAGAGACCCAGTACTTC. Its translation is CASSLTSGRETQYF. J is TRBJ2-5 and V is TRBV5-1, with TRBD2 identical over 9 bases. The CDR3 totals 14 residues. Germline V CDR1 and CDR2: SGHRS, YFSETQ. Trimming cost V 4 bases and J 4 bases; bases outside gene matches: 5.

V usage is TRBV27 and J usage is TRBJ2-2; D might be TRBD2 (5 bases). The V end lost 10 bases, the J end lost 7 bases, and 22 bases lay between the germline ends. The CDR3 contains 15 residues. The germline gives CDR1 MNHEY, CDR2 SMNVEV (reference sequence). CDR3 sequence (DNA): TGTGCCACCAGCGGCCGGGGTGCCATTGGCGGGGAGCTGTTTTTT. Its translation: CATSGRGAIGGELFF.

V and J are TRBV2 and TRBJ2-3; 8 nucleotides match TRBD2. CDR3 length: 16 residues. From germline, CDR1 is SNHLY and CDR2 FYNNEI. Unmatched junction bases numbered 12, after V lost 6 bases and J lost 4 bases. In DNA form, the CDR3 reads TGTGCCAGCAGCCCCGGGGGGGCGAGGGGGGCAGATACGCAGTATTTT. Translation: CASSPGGARGADTQYF.

This clone was seen a single time. The V gene is TRBV6-1, the J gene TRBJ2-1, with TRBD1 identical over 7 bases. This CDR3 contains 14 residues. Germline values: CDR1 MNHNS, CDR2 SASEGT. The junction had 9 bases not matched to a gene; V was cut back by 5 bases and J by 8 bases. CDR3 DNA sequence: TGTGCCAGCAGTCTGAGACAGGGCAGCCATGAGCAGTTCTTC. Translated, it gives CASSLRQGSHEQFF.

The rearrangement uses TRBV7-2 and TRBJ1-3; D is undetermined. This CDR3 spans 15 amino acids. V was cut by 5 bases and J by 0 bases, with 11 bases left in between. The germline V gene encodes CDR1 SGHTA and CDR2 FQGNSA. As DNA, the CDR3 is TGTGCCAGCAGCACAGACGCCATCTCTGGAAACACCATATATTTT. Translated: CASSTDAISGNTIYF.

The chain links TRBV5-4 to TRBJ2-3; a weak D match, TRBD1 (6 bases). This CDR3 region has 17 residues. The V and J ends lost 5 bases and 3 bases respectively, with 22 bases between them. Germline V CDR1 and CDR2: SGHNT, YYREEE (reference sequence). The CDR3: CASSYYVRGHGTDTQYF. The CDR3 region has the DNA TGTGCCAGCAGTTACTACGTCAGGGGTCATGGGACAGATACGCAGTATTTT.

The chain is built from TRBV7-9 and TRBJ2-3; TRBD2 agrees at 8 bases. The CDR3 covers 15 residues. The V gene's germline CDR1 is SEHNR and CDR2 FQNEAQ (reference sequence). J gave up 5 bases and V 3 bases, and 7 bases lay outside the gene matches. CDR3 in DNA: TGTGCCAGCAGCTTCTGGAGCGGGAGAATAGATACGCAGTATTTT. The encoded protein is CASSFWSGRIDTQYF.

The chain has TRBV6-4 and TRBJ1-3; 8 bases are shared with TRBD1. CDR1 and CDR2 from the germline V gene are MRHNA and SNTAGT. The J segment lost 0 bases and the V segment lost 4 bases, leaving 11 bases of the junction unmatched. This CDR3 has 18 residues. The CDR3: CASSGFEGQANSGNTIYF. The CDR3 DNA sequence: TGTGCCAGCAGTGGGTTCGAGGGACAGGCGAACTCTGGAAACACCATATATTTT.

Only one count was recorded for this clone. The rearrangement links TRBV19 to TRBJ2-7; 10 bases are a match to TRBD1. Per germline, CDR1 LNHDA and CDR2 SQIVND (reference sequence). The CDR3 runs to 16 residues. V was pared by 3 bases and J by 4 bases, with 9 bases of the junction left unmatched. The CDR3 is CASSISGTGVLYEQYF. Here the CDR3 DNA reads TGTGCCAGTAGTATCTCCGGGACAGGGGTATTGTACGAGCAGTACTTC.

The genes are TRBV7-9 and TRBJ1-3; no clear D. Trimming took off 1 base at V and 4 bases at J, with 11 bases between the two ends. Germline V lookup: CDR1 SEHNR, CDR2 FQNEAQ (reference sequence). The CDR3 consists of 15 residues. The CDR3 here is CASSLVGYGGNTIYF. The CDR3 coding sequence is TGTGCCAGCAGCTTAGTCGGGTACGGGGGAAACACCATATATTTT.

This chain uses TRBV6-5 with TRBJ2-7, with 7 bases identical to TRBD1. Germline V CDR1 and CDR2: MNHEY, SVGAGI. There are 13 residues in the CDR3. The V gene end was trimmed by 6 bases and the J gene end by 4 bases; junction bases not matched to a gene: 6. The CDR3 nucleotides read TGTGCCAGCAGCAACGGACAGGTTTACGAGCAGTACTTC. It encodes CASSNGQVYEQYF.

This clone has only a few counts. Here the CDR3 DNA reads TGTGCCAGTAGTATCGGGCCCCTCGGCGGGGACACCGGGGAGCTGTTTTTT. Protein product: CASSIGPLGGDTGELFF. This chain uses TRBV19 with TRBJ2-2; tentatively, D is TRBD2 (6 bases). This CDR3 contains 17 residues. CDR1 is LNHDA, CDR2 SQIVND, per germline (reference sequence). Between the trimmed V and J ends, which lost 3 bases and 3 bases, there was a span of 17 bases.

The rearrangement links TRBV5-6 to TRBJ1-5; D is ambiguous. V shed 1 base and J shed 2 bases, with 10 bases lying between them. The CDR3 runs 15 residues. Germline values: CDR1 SGHDT, CDR2 YYEEEE. The CDR3 DNA reads as TGTGCCAGCAGCTTGTGGCGGCTCGGCAATCAGCCCCAGCATTTT. It is translated as CASSLWRLGNQPQHF.